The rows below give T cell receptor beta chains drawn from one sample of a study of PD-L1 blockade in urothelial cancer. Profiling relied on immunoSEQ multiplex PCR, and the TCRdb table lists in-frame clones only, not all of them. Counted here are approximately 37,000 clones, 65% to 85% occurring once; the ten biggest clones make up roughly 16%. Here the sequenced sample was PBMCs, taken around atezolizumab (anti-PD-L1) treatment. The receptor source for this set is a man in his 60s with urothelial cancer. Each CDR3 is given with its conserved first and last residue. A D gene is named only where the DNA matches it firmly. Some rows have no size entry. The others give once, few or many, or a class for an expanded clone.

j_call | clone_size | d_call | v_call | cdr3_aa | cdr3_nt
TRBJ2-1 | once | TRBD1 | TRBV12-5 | CASGFRQGAHNEQFF | TGTGCTAGTGGTTTCAGGCAGGGGGCACACAATGAGCAGTTCTTC
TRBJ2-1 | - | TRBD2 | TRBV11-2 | CASSLIAGGNEQFF | TGTGCCAGCAGCTTAATAGCGGGGGGTAATGAGCAGTTCTTC
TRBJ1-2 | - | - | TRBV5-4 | CASSLTGRDGYTF | TGTGCCAGCAGCCTTACAGGGAGGGATGGCTACACCTTC
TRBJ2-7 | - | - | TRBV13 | CASSFSSYEQYF | TGTGCCAGCAGCTTCTCCTCCTACGAGCAGTACTTC
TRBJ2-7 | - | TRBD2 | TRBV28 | CASTSRFYQVVSAGRSYEQYF | TGTGCCAGCACCTCAAGGTTTTATCAAGTTGTTTCAGCGGGACGGAGCTACGAGCAGTACTTC
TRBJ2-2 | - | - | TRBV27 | CASPPEGPGELFF | TGTGCCAGCCCCCCCGAGGGCCCCGGGGAGCTGTTTTTT
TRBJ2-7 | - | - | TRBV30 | CAWSVTTISYEQYF | TGTGCCTGGAGTGTAACGACTATCTCCTACGAGCAGTACTTC
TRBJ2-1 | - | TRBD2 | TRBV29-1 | CSAMTSGVPSGEQFF | TGCAGCGCTATGACTAGCGGGGTCCCTTCGGGTGAGCAGTTCTTC
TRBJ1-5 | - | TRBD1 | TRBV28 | CASSPSDRDHQPQHF | TGTGCCAGCAGTCCGTCGGACAGGGATCATCAGCCCCAGCATTTT
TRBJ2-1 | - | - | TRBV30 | CAWSYFSYNEQFF | TGTGCCTGGAGTTACTTTTCCTACAATGAGCAGTTCTTC
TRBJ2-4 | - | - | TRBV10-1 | CASFGRLAKNIQYF | TGCGCCAGCTTTGGCAGATTAGCCAAAAACATTCAGTACTTC
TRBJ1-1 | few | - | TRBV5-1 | CASSHRQEAFF | TGCGCCAGCAGCCATCGACAAGAAGCTTTCTTT
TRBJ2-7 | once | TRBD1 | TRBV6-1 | CASTLDRGPYEQYF | TGTGCCAGCACTCTGGACAGGGGGCCCTACGAGCAGTACTTC
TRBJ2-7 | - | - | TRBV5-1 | CASSLGRGLYEQYF | TGCGCCAGCAGCTTGGGGAGGGGGCTGTACGAGCAGTACTTC
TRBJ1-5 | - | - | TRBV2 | CASSEAGGKFNQPQHF | TGTGCCAGCAGTGAAGCGGGAGGGAAGTTCAATCAGCCCCAGCATTTT
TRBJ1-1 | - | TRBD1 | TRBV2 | CASRATTGANTEAFF | TGTGCCAGCAGAGCTACGACAGGGGCGAACACTGAAGCTTTCTTT
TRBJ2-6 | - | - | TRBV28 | CASSGQFPGANVLTF | TGTGCCAGCAGCGGACAGTTCCCTGGGGCCAACGTCCTGACTTTC
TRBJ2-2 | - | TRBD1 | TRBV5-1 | CASSLGGTDTGELFF | TGCGCCAGCAGCTTGGGAGGGACAGACACCGGGGAGCTGTTTTTT
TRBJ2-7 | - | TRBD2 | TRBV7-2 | CASSALAGTGRYEQYF | TGTGCCAGCAGCGCACTAGCGGGGACGGGGCGCTACGAGCAGTACTTC
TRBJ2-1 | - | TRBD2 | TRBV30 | CAWSPMTSGRTQHNEQFF | TGTGCCTGGAGCCCTATGACTAGCGGGAGAACCCAGCACAATGAGCAGTTCTTC
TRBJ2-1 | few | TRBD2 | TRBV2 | CASSVTAGVGEQFF | TGTGCCAGCAGTGTTACAGCGGGGGTAGGTGAGCAGTTCTTC
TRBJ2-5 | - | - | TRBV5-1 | CASSLSKETQYF | TGCGCCAGCAGCTTGTCAAAAGAGACCCAGTACTTC
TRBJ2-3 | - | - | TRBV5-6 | CASSSRGGVNTQYF | TGTGCCAGCAGTTCTAGAGGGGGGGTGAATACGCAGTATTTT
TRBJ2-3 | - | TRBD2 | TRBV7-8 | CASSPGLGFEGADTQYF | TGTGCCAGCAGCCCAGGACTAGGTTTCGAGGGCGCAGATACGCAGTATTTT
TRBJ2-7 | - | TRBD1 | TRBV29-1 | CSVELQGSNEQYF | TGCAGCGTTGAATTACAGGGGTCCAACGAGCAGTACTTC
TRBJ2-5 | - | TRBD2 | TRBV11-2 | CASSLGLASETQYF | TGTGCCAGCAGCTTAGGACTAGCGTCGGAGACCCAGTACTTC
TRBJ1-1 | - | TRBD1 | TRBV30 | CAWTTTRGRTEAFF | TGTGCCTGGACCACGACCAGGGGGAGGACTGAAGCTTTCTTT
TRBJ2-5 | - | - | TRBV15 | CATSRDGAQKETQYF | TGTGCCACCAGCAGAGATGGGGCACAGAAAGAGACCCAGTACTTC
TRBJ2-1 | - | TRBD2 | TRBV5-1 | CASPGGGAGGTSRIF | TGCGCCAGCCCCGGGGGAGGGGCGGGAGGCACCTCGAGGATCTTC
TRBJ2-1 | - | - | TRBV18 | CASSPAGGLALSYNEQFF | TGTGCCAGCTCACCAGCCGGAGGGCTAGCGCTCTCCTACAATGAGCAGTTCTTC
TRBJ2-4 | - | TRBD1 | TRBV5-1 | CASSPTGEKRDIQYF | TGCGCCAGCAGCCCGACAGGGGAAAAGAGAGACATTCAGTACTTC
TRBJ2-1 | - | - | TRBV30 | CAWSPDYNEQFF | TGTGCCTGGAGTCCAGATTACAATGAGCAGTTCTTC
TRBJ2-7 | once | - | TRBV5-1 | CASSLLRGDEQYF | TGCGCCAGCAGCTTGCTTCGGGGAGACGAGCAGTACTTC
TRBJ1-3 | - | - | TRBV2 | CASSESEISSGNTIYF | TGTGCCAGCAGTGAATCGGAGATAAGCTCTGGAAACACCATATATTTT
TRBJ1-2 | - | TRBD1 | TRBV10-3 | CAIRSLQGVNGYTF | TGTGCCATCAGGAGTCTACAGGGGGTTAATGGCTACACCTTC
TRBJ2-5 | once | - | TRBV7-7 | CASSSLGAGGETQYF | TGTGCTAGCAGCTCACTGGGGGCTGGCGGGGAGACCCAGTACTTC